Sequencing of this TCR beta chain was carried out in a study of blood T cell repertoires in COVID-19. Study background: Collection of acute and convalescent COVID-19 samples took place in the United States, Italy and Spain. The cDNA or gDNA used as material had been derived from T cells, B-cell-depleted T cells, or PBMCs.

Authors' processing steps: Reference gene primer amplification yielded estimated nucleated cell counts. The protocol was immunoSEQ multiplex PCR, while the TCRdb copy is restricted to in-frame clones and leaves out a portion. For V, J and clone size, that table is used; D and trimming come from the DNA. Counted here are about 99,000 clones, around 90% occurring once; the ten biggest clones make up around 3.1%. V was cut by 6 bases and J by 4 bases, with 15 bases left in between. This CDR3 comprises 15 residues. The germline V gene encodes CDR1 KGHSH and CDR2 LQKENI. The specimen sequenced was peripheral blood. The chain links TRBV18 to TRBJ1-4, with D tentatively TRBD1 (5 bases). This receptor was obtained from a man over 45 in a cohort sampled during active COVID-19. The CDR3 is CASSRDGGGNEKLFF. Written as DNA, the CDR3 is TGTGCCAGCTCTCGAGACGGGGGGGGTAATGAAAAACTGTTTTTT.